A single sample is the source of the 18 T cell receptor beta chains below, sequenced in a study of cytomegalovirus exposure and HLA in healthy donors. The PCR was carried out with 60 Vbeta primers and 13 Jbeta primers. The protocol was immunoSEQ multiplex PCR, while the TCRdb copy is restricted to in-frame clones and leaves out a portion. This sample's table reports 80,000 to 100,000 clones. Sequenced: PBMCs. Every receptor here comes from a man aged 50-60 years in good health and CMV-seropositive.

This rearrangement joins TRBV6-1 to TRBJ2-7; possibly TRBD2 for D (5 bases). V lost 2 bases and J lost 0, with 11 bases in between. CDR3 length: 15 residues. Per germline, CDR1 MNHNS and CDR2 SASEGT. CDR3: CASSENTAGSYEQYV. DNA for the CDR3: TGTGCCAGCAGTGAAAATACTGCGGGCTCCTACGAGCAGTACGTC.

The chain links TRBV4-2 to TRBJ1-1; no definite D call. This CDR3 has 13 amino acids. Germline values: CDR1 LGHNA, CDR2 YNFKEQ. V shed 0 bases and J shed 3 bases, with 5 bases lying between them. The CDR3 DNA sequence: TGTGCCAGCAGCCAAGATCGGGACACTGAAGCTTTCTTT. It specifies CASSQDRDTEAFF.

J is TRBJ2-5 and V is TRBV7-2; maybe TRBD1 (6 bases). With 4 bases removed from V and 5 bases from J, the gap between germline ends came to 11 bases. CDR3 size: 13 residues. Germline CDR1 reads SGHTA; CDR2 reads FQGNSA. CDR3 in DNA: TGTGCCAGCAGCTCCATGCAGGGGGAGACCCAGTACTTC. Protein sequence: CASSSMQGETQYF.

The genes are TRBV18 and TRBJ1-2, with 8 nucleotides matching TRBD1. Germline V gene lookup returns CDR1 KGHSH and CDR2 LQKENI. After removal of 4 bases from V and 5 bases from J, the junction contained 6 bases not matched to a gene. This CDR3 region has 14 residues. The CDR3 sequence is CASSQGQGWYGYTF. The CDR3 region has the DNA TGTGCCAGCTCACAAGGACAGGGTTGGTATGGCTACACCTTC.

This CDR3 is CASSLYGGETQYF. The CDR3, as DNA: TGCGCCAGCAGCTTGTATGGCGGAGAGACCCAGTACTTC. The rearrangement links TRBV5-1 to TRBJ2-5, with no clear D. In germline, CDR1 is SGHRS, CDR2 YFSETQ. This CDR3 has 13 amino acids. Trimming pared 1 base from V and 4 bases from J, leaving 8 bases between. Full variable domain (rest looked up from reference TRBV5-1 and TRBJ2-5): KAGVTQTPRYLIKTRGQQVTLSCSPISGHRSVSWYQQTPGQGLQFLFEYFSETQRNKGNFPGRFSGRQFSNSRSEMNVSTLELGDSALYLCASSLYGGETQYFGPGTRLLVL.

This chain joins TRBV7-9 and TRBJ2-1, with D possibly being TRBD2 (7 bases). The CDR3 totals 16 residues. The germline gives CDR1 SEHNR, CDR2 FQNEAQ (reference sequence). V lost 5 bases and J lost 4, with 18 bases in between. The CDR3 region has the DNA TGTGCCAGCAGCCCCAGGGGCGGGAGTCAGTACAATGAGCAGTTCTTC. Translating gives CASSPRGGSQYNEQFF.

This sequence joins TRBV5-6 and TRBJ2-5; TRBD1 aligns across 9 bases. Germline V gene sequence: CDR1 SGHDT, CDR2 YYEEEE. This CDR3 has 15 residues. Unmatched junction bases numbered 8, after V lost 3 bases and J lost 5 bases. In DNA form, the CDR3 reads TGTGCCAGCAGCTCTCCCGGGACAGGGAAGGAGACCCAGTACTTC. Protein sequence: CASSSPGTGKETQYF.

CDR3 protein: CASSIGLAGAGEQYF. CDR3 nucleotide sequence: TGTGCCAGTAGTATAGGACTAGCGGGAGCGGGGGAGCAGTACTTC. V usage is TRBV19 and J usage is TRBJ2-7; 12 positions agree with TRBD2. Germline CDR1 and CDR2: LNHDA and SQIVND (reference sequence). J gave up 7 bases and V 1 base, and 5 bases lay outside the gene matches. The CDR3 length is 15 residues. The full variable domain, rest sourced from reference TRBV19 and TRBJ2-7, is DGGITQSPKYLFRKEGQNVTLSCEQNLNHDAMYWYRQDPGQGLRLIYYSQIVNDFQKGDIAEGYSVSREKKESFPLTVTSAQKNPTAFYLCASSIGLAGAGEQYFGPGTRLTVT.

The rearrangement uses TRBV4-3 and TRBJ1-6; 7 bases map to TRBD1. Losses at the gene ends were 4 bases for V and 7 bases for J; bases not matched to a gene: 4. The CDR3 is made up of 14 amino acids. CDR1 is LGHNA, CDR2 YSLEER, per germline. This CDR3 is CASSPGTVNSPLHF. CDR3 DNA: TGCGCCAGCAGCCCCGGGACAGTGAATTCACCCCTCCACTTT.

This rearrangement joins TRBV10-1 to TRBJ1-1; a possible D gene is TRBD1 (6 bases). This CDR3 contains 12 residues. CDR1 is WNHNN and CDR2 is SYGVQD in the germline V gene (reference sequence). The V gene lost 4 bases and the J gene lost 5 bases, with 8 bases spanning the gap. In nucleotides, the CDR3 is TGCGCCAGCAGTGGGGACAAAACTGAAGCTTTCTTT. As protein: CASSGDKTEAFF.

The V and J genes are TRBV25-1 and TRBJ2-7; maybe TRBD1 (6 bases). There are 12 residues in the CDR3. Trimming shortened V by 7 bases and J by 7 bases, and 14 bases separated the two germline ends. Per germline, CDR1 MGHDK and CDR2 SYGVNS. The DNA of the CDR3 is TGTGCCAGCACCGAGGGGGTAGAGGAGCAGTACTTC. It specifies CASTEGVEEQYF.

The chain uses TRBV27 and TRBJ1-5; possibly TRBD1 for D (5 bases). Looked up from germline, CDR1 is MNHEY and CDR2 is SMNVEV (reference sequence). Trimming removed 5 bases at V and 7 bases at J, with 21 bases between. CDR3 size: 16 residues. The CDR3: CASSTGGGRSGQPQHF. The CDR3 DNA follows: TGTGCCAGCAGTACCGGGGGAGGGAGGTCAGGACAGCCCCAGCATTTT.

The rearrangement uses TRBV7-9 and TRBJ2-5; D possibly corresponds to TRBD1 (5 bases). This CDR3 is 13 amino acids long. The V gene lost 1 base and the J gene lost 2 bases, with 5 bases spanning the gap. CDR1 and CDR2 (germline): SEHNR, FQNEAQ (reference sequence). In DNA, the CDR3 is TGTGCCAGCAGCTTAGGACAGCAAGAGACCCAGTACTTC. This translates into CASSLGQQETQYF. The full variable domain, in which reference TRBV7-9 and TRBJ2-5 provide the parts outside the CDR3, is DTGVSQNPRHKITKRGQNVTFRCDPISEHNRLYWYRQTLGQGPEFLTYFQNEAQLEKSRLLSDRFSAERPKGSFSTLEIQRTEQGDSAMYLCASSLGQQETQYFGPGTRLLVL.

V and J are TRBV4-1 and TRBJ2-5; no reliable D call. CDR1 MGHRA and CDR2 YSYEKL come from the germline V gene. The CDR3 totals 15 residues. The V end lost 0 bases, the J end lost 4 bases, and 12 bases lay between the germline ends. This CDR3 reads CASSQEEWAGETQYF. The CDR3, as DNA: TGCGCCAGCAGCCAAGAAGAATGGGCCGGAGAGACCCAGTACTTC.

This sequence joins TRBV30 and TRBJ1-3; D unresolved. Trimming removed 2 bases from V and 0 bases from J, with 11 bases in between. The CDR3 spans 15 residues. Germline V gene lookup returns CDR1 GTSNPN and CDR2 SVGIG (reference sequence). For the CDR3, the DNA is TGTGCCTGGAGTAGCACGGGTTTCTCTGGAAACACCATATATTTT. This translates into CAWSSTGFSGNTIYF.

The chain uses TRBV7-9 and TRBJ1-5, with 12 bases that match TRBD1. J lost 7 bases, V lost 6 bases, and 10 bases had no gene match. The germline V gene encodes CDR1 SEHNR and CDR2 FQNEAQ (reference sequence). This CDR3 has 16 amino acids. CDR3 residues: CASSGGGTGGRQPQHF. The CDR3 DNA reads as TGTGCCAGCAGTGGGGGCGGGACAGGGGGCAGACAGCCCCAGCATTTT.

This chain connects TRBV5-8 to TRBJ2-1, with D perhaps matching TRBD1 (6 bases). This CDR3 spans 15 amino acids. The V end was cut by 4 bases, the J end by 4 bases, with 15 bases between. CDR1 is SGHTS, CDR2 YDEGEE, per germline. The CDR3 protein is CASSLETGGYNEQFF. CDR3 coding DNA: TGTGCCAGCAGCCTCGAGACAGGAGGTTACAATGAGCAGTTCTTC.

The chain couples TRBV7-8 to TRBJ2-2; D might be TRBD2 (6 bases). Trimming pared 5 bases from V and 6 bases from J, leaving 13 bases between. Per germline, CDR1 SGHVS and CDR2 FQNEAQ. The CDR3 totals 14 residues. The CDR3 reads CASSQWRGSGELFF. The CDR3 DNA sequence: TGTGCCAGCAGCCAGTGGAGGGGATCCGGGGAGCTGTTTTTT.